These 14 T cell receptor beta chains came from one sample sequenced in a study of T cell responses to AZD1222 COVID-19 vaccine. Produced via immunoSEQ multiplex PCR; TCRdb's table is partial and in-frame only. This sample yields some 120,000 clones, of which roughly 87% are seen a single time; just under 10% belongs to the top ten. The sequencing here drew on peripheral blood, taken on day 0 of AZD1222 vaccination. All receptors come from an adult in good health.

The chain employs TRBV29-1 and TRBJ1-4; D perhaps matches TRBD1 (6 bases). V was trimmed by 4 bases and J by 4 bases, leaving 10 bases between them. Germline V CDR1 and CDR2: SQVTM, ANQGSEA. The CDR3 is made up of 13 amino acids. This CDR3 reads CSVARTVNEKLFF. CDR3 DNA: TGCAGCGTTGCTAGGACAGTTAATGAAAAACTGTTTTTT.

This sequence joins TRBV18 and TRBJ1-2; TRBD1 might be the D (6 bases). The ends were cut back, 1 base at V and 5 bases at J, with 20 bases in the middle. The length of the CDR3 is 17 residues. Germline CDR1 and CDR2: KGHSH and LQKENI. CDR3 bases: TGTGCCAGCTCACCACTTCCAGAAGTACAGGGATCTTATGGCTACACCTTC. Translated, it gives CASSPLPEVQGSYGYTF.

DNA of the CDR3: TGCAGCGGCATGAACACTGAAGCTTTCTTT. Amino acid sequence: CSGMNTEAFF. This rearrangement joins TRBV29-1 to TRBJ1-1; D is unclear. Germline V lookup: CDR1 SQVTM, CDR2 ANQGSEA. The CDR3 extends over 10 amino acids. V lost 7 bases, J lost 0 bases, and 3 bases lay in between.

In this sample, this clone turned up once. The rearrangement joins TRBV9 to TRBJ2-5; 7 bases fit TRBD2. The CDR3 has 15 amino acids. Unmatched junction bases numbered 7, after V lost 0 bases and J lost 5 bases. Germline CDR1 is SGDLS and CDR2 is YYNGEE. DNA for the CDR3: TGTGCCAGCAGCGTAGCTTGGGGAGGGATGGAGACCCAGTACTTC. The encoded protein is CASSVAWGGMETQYF.

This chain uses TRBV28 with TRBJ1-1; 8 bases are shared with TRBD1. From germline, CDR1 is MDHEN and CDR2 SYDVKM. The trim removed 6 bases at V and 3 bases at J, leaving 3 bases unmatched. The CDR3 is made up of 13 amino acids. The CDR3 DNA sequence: TGTGCCAGCAGGACAGGGGCGTACACTGAAGCTTTCTTT. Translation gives CASRTGAYTEAFF. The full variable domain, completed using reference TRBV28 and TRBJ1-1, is DVKVTQSSRYLVKRTGEKVFLECVQDMDHENMFWYRQDPGLGLRLIYFSYDVKMKEKGDIPEGYSVSREKKERFSLILESASTNQTSMYLCASRTGAYTEAFFGQGTRLTVV.

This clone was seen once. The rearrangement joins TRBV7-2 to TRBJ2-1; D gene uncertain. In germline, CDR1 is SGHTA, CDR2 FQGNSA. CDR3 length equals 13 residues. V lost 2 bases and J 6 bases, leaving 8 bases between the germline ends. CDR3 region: CASSLRSPNEQFF. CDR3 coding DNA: TGTGCCAGCAGCTTACGGTCCCCCAATGAGCAGTTCTTC.

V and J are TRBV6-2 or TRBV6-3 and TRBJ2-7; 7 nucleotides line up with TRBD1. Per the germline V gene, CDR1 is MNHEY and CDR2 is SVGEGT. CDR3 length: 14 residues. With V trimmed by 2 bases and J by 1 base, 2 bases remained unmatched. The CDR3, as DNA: TGTGCCAGCAGTTACCGGGACAGTTCCTACGAGCAGTACTTC. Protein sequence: CASSYRDSSYEQYF.

CDR3 in amino acids: CASSPTGGAPPDTQYF. For the CDR3, the DNA is TGTGCCAGCAGCCCGACAGGGGGCGCTCCCCCAGATACGCAGTATTTT. This chain connects TRBV7-2 to TRBJ2-3; 10 bases are a match to TRBD1. V lost 5 bases, J lost 4 bases, and 9 bases stayed unmatched. Germline CDR1 SGHTA, CDR2 FQGNSA. This CDR3 has 16 amino acids.

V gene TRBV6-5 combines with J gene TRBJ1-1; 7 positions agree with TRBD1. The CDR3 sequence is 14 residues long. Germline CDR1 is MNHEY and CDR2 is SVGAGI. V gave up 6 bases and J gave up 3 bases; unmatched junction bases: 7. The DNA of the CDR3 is TGTGCCAGCAGAGTACAGGGGTGGGACACTGAAGCTTTCTTT. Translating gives CASRVQGWDTEAFF.

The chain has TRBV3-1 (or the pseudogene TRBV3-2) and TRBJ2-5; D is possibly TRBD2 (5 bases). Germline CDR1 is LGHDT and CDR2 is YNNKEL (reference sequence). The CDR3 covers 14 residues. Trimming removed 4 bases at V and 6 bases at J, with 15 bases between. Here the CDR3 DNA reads TGTGCCAGCAGCCCACCCACTAGGAGTAAGACCCAGTACTTC. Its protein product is CASSPPTRSKTQYF.

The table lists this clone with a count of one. This CDR3 reads CASSPDPSSLVGYTF. CDR3 nucleotides: TGTGCCAGCAGTCCCGACCCGTCCTCTTTAGTCGGCTACACCTTC. This chain joins TRBV28 and TRBJ1-2; D gene ambiguous. Germline assignment: CDR1 MDHEN and CDR2 SYDVKM. V was pared by 5 bases and J by 8 bases, with 21 bases between. This CDR3 region has 15 residues.

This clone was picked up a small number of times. The CDR3 region has the DNA TGTGCCAGCTCACCAACAGGGGTTTTGGGAAACACTGAAGCTTTCTTT. Amino acid sequence: CASSPTGVLGNTEAFF. The chain is built from TRBV18 and TRBJ1-1, with 7 positions matching TRBD1. Trimming took 2 bases from V and 2 from J; bases not matched to a gene: 8. CDR1 KGHSH and CDR2 LQKENI come from the germline V gene. The CDR3 has 16 amino acids.

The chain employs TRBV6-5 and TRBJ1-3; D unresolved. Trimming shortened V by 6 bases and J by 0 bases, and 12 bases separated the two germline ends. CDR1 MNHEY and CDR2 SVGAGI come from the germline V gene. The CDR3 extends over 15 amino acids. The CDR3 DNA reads TGTGCCAGCAGCCAAGACACGAGCTCTGGAAACACCATATATTTT. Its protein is CASSQDTSSGNTIYF.

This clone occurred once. CDR3 sequence: CAWSTQGNGEAFF. In DNA form, the CDR3 reads TGTGCCTGGAGTACCCAGGGGAACGGTGAAGCTTTCTTT. The rearrangement uses TRBV30 and TRBJ1-1; possible D gene TRBD1, 6 bases. Germline V gene lookup returns CDR1 GTSNPN and CDR2 SVGIG (reference sequence). The ends were cut back, 2 bases at V and 7 bases at J, with 14 bases in the middle. The CDR3 runs 13 residues.